This T cell receptor (beta chain) was observed in a study of high-grade serous ovarian cancer treatment subgroups. Study background: On average, just over 14,000 reads and 7,000 to 8,500 unique TCR beta rearrangements were obtained per sample.

Trimming took 1 base from V and 9 from J, leaving 13 bases between them. This CDR3 is built from 14 residues. The V gene's germline CDR1 is SGHVS and CDR2 FNYEAQ. Whole-study findings and limits: CDR1 and CDR2 were left unanalyzed; analyses focused on CDR3. Different patients shared almost no repertoire; same-patient tumors shared roughly 0.11 to 0.8. Higher neoantigen levels went with greater TCR clonal relatedness.

The tumor samples were collected prior to definitive surgery or chemotherapy. Assay: immunoSEQ multiplex PCR; the TCRdb copy retains only in-frame clones and omits some. Of 7,000 or so clones in the sample, 75% to 80% were seen once. In the case of this clone: The antigen is unknown.

The receptor was isolated from a human donor with high-grade serous ovarian cancer. V usage is TRBV7-6 and J usage is TRBJ2-1; no clear D. Sequences were obtained from tumor tissue. Here the CDR3 reads CASSLGLEPGEQFF. The CDR3, as DNA: TGTGCCAGCAGCTTAGGGCTAGAGCCCGGTGAGCAGTTCTTC.